The 8 T cell receptor beta chains in this list originate from one sample, sequenced in a study of identical twins. Via MiXCR, TCRdb re-called the 5' RACE reads, giving one row per CDR3 protein. The sample lists some 96,000 distinct CDR3 sequences, roughly 6% occurring once. Sequenced input: memory T cells sorted from blood. All receptors come from a woman aged 45 to 65 in good health.

This clonotype was observed many times. V and J are TRBV20-1 and TRBJ2-1, with TRBD2 identical over 8 bases. Per germline, CDR1 DFQATT and CDR2 SNEGSKA (reference sequence). The CDR3 loop spans 15 amino acids. Trimming took 3 bases from V and 4 from J; bases not matched to a gene: 8. The CDR3 sequence is CSASPSGRSYNEQFF. CDR3 nucleotides: TGCAGTGCTAGCCCCAGCGGGAGAAGTTACAATGAGCAGTTCTTC.

This clonotype was observed many times. The genes are TRBV20-1 and TRBJ1-5; 8 bases agree with TRBD1. This CDR3 is 12 amino acids long. The trim removed 6 bases at V and 5 bases at J, leaving 3 bases unmatched. Per germline, CDR1 DFQATT and CDR2 SNEGSKA (reference sequence). The CDR3 sequence is CSAGTGDQPQHF. DNA for the CDR3: TGCAGTGCCGGGACAGGAGATCAGCCCCAGCATTTT.

This clonotype came up a few times. CDR3 coding DNA: TGCAGCGTTGTTAGAAGCGGGAAACTTCGCGAGCAGTACTTC. Translation: CSVVRSGKLREQYF. The chain carries TRBV29-1 and TRBJ2-7, with 7 bases fitting TRBD2. Germline V lookup: CDR1 SQVTM, CDR2 ANQGSEA. Trimming removed 4 bases from V and 6 bases from J; junction bases left unmatched: 12. The CDR3 loop spans 14 amino acids.

This clonotype has a count of ten or more. The J gene is TRBJ2-2, the V gene TRBV10-3, with D possibly TRBD1 on 5 matching bases. This CDR3 is built from 13 residues. From germline, CDR1 is ENHRY and CDR2 SYGVKD. Trimming took 9 bases from V and 2 from J, leaving 10 bases between them. The CDR3 here is CAIWGPNTGELFF. The CDR3 coding sequence is TGTGCCATTTGGGGCCCCAACACCGGGGAGCTGTTTTTT.

This clonotype was counted at least ten times. The chain carries TRBV5-1 and TRBJ1-3, with D hard to call. The V end lost 1 base, the J end lost 7 bases, and 12 bases lay between the germline ends. Germline V CDR1 and CDR2: SGHRS, YFSETQ. The CDR3 is 14 amino acids. Here the CDR3 reads CASSLTTNGNTIYF. CDR3 nucleotides: TGCGCCAGCAGCTTGACGACGAACGGGAACACCATATATTTT.

This clonotype was seen many times. J is TRBJ2-3 and V is TRBV5-1; 7 nucleotides align to TRBD2. The length of the CDR3 is 16 residues. CDR1 and CDR2 from the germline V gene are SGHRS and YFSETQ. V lost 4 bases, J lost 1 base, and 9 bases stayed unmatched. The CDR3 nucleotides are TGCGCCAGCAGCACGGGACTAACCCCCCGCACAGATACGCAGTATTTT. It codes for CASSTGLTPRTDTQYF.

The V gene is TRBV30, the J gene TRBJ2-7, with 12 bases lining up with TRBD2. CDR1 GTSNPN and CDR2 SVGIG come from the germline V gene (reference sequence). Trimming took 3 bases from V and 7 from J; bases not matched to a gene: 13. This CDR3 has 16 amino acids. CDR3 protein: CAWSQTSGSETGEQYF. The DNA of the CDR3 is TGTGCCTGGAGCCAGACTAGCGGGAGTGAGACAGGGGAGCAGTACTTC.

This clonotype was picked up a small number of times. The chain recombines TRBV20-1 with TRBJ2-1; TRBD2 is a possible D gene (6 bases). Germline assignment: CDR1 DFQATT and CDR2 SNEGSKA (reference sequence). V lost 2 bases and J lost 7, with 18 bases in between. This CDR3 region has 15 residues. In DNA, the CDR3 is TGCAGTGCTAGACCCTTAACGGGAGATGGGAATGAGCAGTTCTTC. It specifies CSARPLTGDGNEQFF.